The subject of this entry is one T cell receptor (beta chain). The antigen is unknown. With UMI labels, 5' RACE was used to prepare the TRB cDNA libraries. TCRdb reanalyzed the 5' RACE reads, giving one entry per CDR3 protein sequence and no DNA. The ten top clones account for about 9.4%, within a sample of under 30,000 distinct CDR3 sequences. The data stem from a study of CXCR3-negative and CXCR3-positive naive CD8 T cells. Study-level results: After cryopreservation, CXCR3 expression dropped partially; most assays used fresh PBMCs. Naive subsets did not differ in surface CD5, and the authors estimated TCR strength using properties of the TRB CDR3.

CDR3 length equals 14 residues. Per the germline V gene, CDR1 is SGHTA and CDR2 is FQGTGA. Source material: memory CD8+ T cells from blood. This sequence was found in a human donor in good health. Some clones in this sample may be carry-over from other donors' samples. The chain recombines TRBV7-3 with TRBJ2-2; TCRdb calls TRBD1, which cannot be checked without DNA. CDR3 amino acids: CASSPDRNTGELFF.